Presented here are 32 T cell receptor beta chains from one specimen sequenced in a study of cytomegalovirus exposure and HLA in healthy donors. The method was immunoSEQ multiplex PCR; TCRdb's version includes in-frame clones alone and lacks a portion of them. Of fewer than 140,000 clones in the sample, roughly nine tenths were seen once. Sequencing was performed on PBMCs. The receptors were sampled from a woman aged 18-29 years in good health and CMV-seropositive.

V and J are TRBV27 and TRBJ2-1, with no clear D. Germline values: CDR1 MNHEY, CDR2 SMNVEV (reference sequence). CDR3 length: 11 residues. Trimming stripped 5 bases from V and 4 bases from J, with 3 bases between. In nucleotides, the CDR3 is TGTGCCAGCAGTCGTTACAATGAGCAGTTCTTC. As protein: CASSRYNEQFF.

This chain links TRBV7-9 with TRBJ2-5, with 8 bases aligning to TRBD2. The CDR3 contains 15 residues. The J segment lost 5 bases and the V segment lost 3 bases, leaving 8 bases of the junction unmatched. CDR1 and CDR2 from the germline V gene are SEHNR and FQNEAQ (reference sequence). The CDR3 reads CASSFVAGGGETQYF. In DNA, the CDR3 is TGTGCCAGCAGCTTCGTCGCGGGGGGAGGGGAGACCCAGTACTTC.

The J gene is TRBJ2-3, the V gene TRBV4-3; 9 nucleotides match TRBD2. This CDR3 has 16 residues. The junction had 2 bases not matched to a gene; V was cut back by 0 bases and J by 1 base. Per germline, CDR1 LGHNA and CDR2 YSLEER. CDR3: CASSQELAGGTDTQYF. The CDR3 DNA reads TGCGCCAGCAGCCAAGAGTTAGCGGGGGGCACAGATACGCAGTATTTT.

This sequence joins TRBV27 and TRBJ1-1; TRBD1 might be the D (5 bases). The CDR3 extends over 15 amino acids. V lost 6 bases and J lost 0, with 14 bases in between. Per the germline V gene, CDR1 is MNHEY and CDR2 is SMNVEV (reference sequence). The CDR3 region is CASSPPGRMNTEAFF. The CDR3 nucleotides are TGTGCCAGCAGCCCCCCAGGGCGCATGAACACTGAAGCTTTCTTT.

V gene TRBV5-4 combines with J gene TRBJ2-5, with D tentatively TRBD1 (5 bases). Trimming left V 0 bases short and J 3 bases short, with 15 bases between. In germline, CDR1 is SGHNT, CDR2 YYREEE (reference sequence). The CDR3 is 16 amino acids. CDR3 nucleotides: TGTGCCAGCAGCTTGGCTGGGGCAGGGCGAAAAGAGACCCAGTACTTC. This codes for CASSLAGAGRKETQYF.

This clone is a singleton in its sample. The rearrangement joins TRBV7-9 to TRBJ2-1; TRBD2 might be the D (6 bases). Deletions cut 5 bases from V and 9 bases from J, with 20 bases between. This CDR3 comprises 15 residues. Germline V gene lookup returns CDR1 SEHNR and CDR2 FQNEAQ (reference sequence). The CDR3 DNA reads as TGTGCCAGCAGCCCCAGACTAGGACCGTTAGGTGAGCAGTTCTTC. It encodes CASSPRLGPLGEQFF.

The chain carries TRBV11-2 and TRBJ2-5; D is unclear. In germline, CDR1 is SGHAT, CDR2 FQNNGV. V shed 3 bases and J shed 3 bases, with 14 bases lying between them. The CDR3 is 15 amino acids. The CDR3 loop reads CASSFSFGSEETQYF. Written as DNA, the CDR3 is TGTGCCAGCAGCTTCTCTTTCGGGTCCGAAGAGACCCAGTACTTC.

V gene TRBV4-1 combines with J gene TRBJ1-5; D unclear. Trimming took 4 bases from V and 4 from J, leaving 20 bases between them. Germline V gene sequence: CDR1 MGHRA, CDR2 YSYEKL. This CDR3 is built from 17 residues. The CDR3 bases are TGCGCCAGCAGCCGTCTCATGCCCGCAGGAAGGAATCAGCCCCAGCATTTT. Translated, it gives CASSRLMPAGRNQPQHF.

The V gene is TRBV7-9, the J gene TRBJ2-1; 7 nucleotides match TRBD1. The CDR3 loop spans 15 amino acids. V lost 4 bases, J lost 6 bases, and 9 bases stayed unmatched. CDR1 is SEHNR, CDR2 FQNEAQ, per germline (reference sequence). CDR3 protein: CASSSGQPLPNEQFF. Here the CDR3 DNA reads TGTGCCAGCAGCTCGGGACAGCCCCTCCCCAATGAGCAGTTCTTC.

The CDR3 nucleotides read TGCGCCAGCAGCCAAGGTCAACGACAGGGCCCCTATGGCTACACCTTC. Encoded protein: CASSQGQRQGPYGYTF. J is TRBJ1-2 and V is TRBV4-3; TRBD1 aligns across 7 bases. The V segment lost 1 base and the J segment 4 bases; nucleotides outside the gene matches: 9. This CDR3 is 16 amino acids long. Germline CDR1 LGHNA, CDR2 YSLEER.

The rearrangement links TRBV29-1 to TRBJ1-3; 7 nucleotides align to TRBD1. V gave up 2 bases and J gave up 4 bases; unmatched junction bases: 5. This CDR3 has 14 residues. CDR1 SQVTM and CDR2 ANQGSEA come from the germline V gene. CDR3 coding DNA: TGCAGCGTTGAAAGTGGGACAGTCGGAAACACCATATATTTT. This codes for CSVESGTVGNTIYF.

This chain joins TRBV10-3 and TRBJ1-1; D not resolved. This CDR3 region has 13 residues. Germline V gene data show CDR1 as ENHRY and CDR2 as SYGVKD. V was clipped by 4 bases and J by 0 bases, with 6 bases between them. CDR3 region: CAISGQVNTEAFF. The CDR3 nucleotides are TGTGCCATCAGTGGCCAGGTGAACACTGAAGCTTTCTTT.

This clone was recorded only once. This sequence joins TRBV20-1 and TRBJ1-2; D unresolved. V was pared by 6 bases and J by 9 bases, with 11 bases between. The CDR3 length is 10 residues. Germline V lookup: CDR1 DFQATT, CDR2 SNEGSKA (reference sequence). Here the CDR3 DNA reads TGCAGTGCCTGGGCTACCAGCTACACCTTC. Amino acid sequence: CSAWATSYTF.

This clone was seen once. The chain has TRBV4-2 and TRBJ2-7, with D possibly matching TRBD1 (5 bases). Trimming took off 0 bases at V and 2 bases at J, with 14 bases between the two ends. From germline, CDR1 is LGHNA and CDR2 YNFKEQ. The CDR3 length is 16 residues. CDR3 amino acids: CASSQEGQGGTYEQYF. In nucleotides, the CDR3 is TGTGCCAGCAGCCAAGAAGGGCAGGGTGGGACCTACGAGCAGTACTTC.

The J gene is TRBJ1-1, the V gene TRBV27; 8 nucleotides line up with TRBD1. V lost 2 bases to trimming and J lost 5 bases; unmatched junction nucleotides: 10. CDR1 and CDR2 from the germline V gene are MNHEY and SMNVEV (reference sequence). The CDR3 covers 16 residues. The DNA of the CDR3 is TGTGCCAGCAGTTTAGGGGCACAGGGGGTATATACTGAAGCTTTCTTT. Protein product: CASSLGAQGVYTEAFF.

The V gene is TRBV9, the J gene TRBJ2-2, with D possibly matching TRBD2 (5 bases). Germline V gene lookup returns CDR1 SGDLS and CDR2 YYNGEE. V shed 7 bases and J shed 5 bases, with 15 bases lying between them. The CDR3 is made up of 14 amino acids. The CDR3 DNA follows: TGTGCCAGCTCCCAGAGGGTTTCGACCGGGGAGCTGTTTTTT. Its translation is CASSQRVSTGELFF.

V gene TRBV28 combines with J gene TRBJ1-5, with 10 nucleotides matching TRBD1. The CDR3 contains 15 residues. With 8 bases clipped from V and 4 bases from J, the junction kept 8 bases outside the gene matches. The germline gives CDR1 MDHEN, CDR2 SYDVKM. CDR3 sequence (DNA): TGTGCCAGCCGGACAGGGGGATTTGCAAATCAGCCCCAGCATTTT. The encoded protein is CASRTGGFANQPQHF. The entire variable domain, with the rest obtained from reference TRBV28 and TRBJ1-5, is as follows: DVKVTQSSRYLVKRTGEKVFLECVQDMDHENMFWYRQDPGLGLRLIYFSYDVKMKEKGDIPEGYSVSREKKERFSLILESASTNQTSMYLCASRTGGFANQPQHFGDGTRLSIL.

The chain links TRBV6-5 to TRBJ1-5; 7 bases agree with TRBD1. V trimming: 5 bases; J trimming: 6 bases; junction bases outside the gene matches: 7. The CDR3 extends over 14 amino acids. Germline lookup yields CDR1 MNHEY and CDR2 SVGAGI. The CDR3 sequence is CASSTGQEAQPQHF. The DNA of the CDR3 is TGTGCCAGCAGTACCGGACAGGAGGCTCAGCCCCAGCATTTT.

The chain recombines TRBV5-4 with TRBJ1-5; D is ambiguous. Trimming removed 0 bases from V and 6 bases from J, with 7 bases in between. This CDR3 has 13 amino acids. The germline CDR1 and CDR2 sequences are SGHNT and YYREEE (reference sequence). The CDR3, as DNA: TGTGCCAGCAGCTTGGATCTTTCTCAGCCCCAGCATTTT. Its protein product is CASSLDLSQPQHF.

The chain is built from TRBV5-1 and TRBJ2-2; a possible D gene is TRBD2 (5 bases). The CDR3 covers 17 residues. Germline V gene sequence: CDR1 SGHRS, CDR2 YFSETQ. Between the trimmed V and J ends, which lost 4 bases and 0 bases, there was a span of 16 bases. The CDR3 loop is CASSIDPQTTNTGELFF. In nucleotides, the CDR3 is TGCGCCAGCAGCATAGACCCCCAGACTACGAACACCGGGGAGCTGTTTTTT.

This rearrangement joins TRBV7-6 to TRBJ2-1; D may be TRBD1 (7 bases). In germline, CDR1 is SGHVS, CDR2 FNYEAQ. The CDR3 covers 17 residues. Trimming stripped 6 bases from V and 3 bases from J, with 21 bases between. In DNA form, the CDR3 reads TGTGCCAGCAGTCTTAGCGGTAGGGACAGCTTCTACAATGAGCAGTTCTTC. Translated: CASSLSGRDSFYNEQFF.

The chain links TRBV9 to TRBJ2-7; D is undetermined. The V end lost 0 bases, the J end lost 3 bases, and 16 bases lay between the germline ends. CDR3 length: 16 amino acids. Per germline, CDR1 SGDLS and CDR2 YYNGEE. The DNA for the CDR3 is TGTGCCAGCAGCGTAGGGCTCAGTCGCGGTCTCTACGAGCAGTACTTC. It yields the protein CASSVGLSRGLYEQYF.

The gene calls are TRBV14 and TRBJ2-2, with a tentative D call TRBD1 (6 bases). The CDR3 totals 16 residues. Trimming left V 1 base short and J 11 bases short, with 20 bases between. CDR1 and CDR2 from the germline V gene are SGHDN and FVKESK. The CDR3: CASSQGVRGPSGELFF. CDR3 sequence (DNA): TGTGCCAGCAGCCAAGGAGTCAGGGGCCCCTCGGGAGAGCTGTTTTTT.

CDR3 sequence: CASSGGAGLGTDTQYF. The CDR3 region has the DNA TGTGCCAGCAGTGGGGGGGCGGGGCTCGGCACAGATACGCAGTATTTT. The J gene is TRBJ2-3, the V gene TRBV5-6; weak D call: TRBD2 (7 bases). Trimming shortened V by 5 bases and J by 1 base, and 17 bases separated the two germline ends. The CDR3 has 16 amino acids. Germline CDR1 and CDR2: SGHDT and YYEEEE.

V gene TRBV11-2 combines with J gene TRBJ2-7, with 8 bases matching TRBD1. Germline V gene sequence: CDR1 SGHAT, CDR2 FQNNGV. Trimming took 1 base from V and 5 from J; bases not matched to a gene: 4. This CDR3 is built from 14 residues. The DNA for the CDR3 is TGTGCCAGCAGCTTAGGACAGGGGTTCCACGAGCAGTACTTC. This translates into CASSLGQGFHEQYF.

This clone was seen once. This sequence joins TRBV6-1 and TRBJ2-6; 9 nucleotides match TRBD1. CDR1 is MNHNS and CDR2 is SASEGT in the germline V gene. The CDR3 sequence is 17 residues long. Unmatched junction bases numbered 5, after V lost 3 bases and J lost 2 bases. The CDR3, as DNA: TGTGCCAGCAGTGAGGACAGGGGTTACGCTGGGGCCAACGTCCTGACTTTC. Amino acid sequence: CASSEDRGYAGANVLTF.

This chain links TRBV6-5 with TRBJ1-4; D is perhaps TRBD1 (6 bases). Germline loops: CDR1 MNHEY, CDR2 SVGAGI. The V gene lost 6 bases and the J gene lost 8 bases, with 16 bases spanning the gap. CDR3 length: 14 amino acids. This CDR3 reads CASSDEGVREKLFF. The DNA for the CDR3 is TGTGCCAGCAGCGATGAGGGGGTTCGGGAAAAACTGTTTTTT.

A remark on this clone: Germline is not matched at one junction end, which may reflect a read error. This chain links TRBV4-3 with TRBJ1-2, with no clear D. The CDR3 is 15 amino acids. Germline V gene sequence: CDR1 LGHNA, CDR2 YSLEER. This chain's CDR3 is CASSQDEPGPGELSF. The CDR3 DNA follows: TGCGCCAGCAGCCAAGACGAACCGGGCCCCGGGGAGTTGTCCTTC.

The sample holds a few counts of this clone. The CDR3 region has the DNA TGTGCCAGCAGCTTGGGGGGGGGAGAACACTACGAGCAGTACTTC. It is translated as CASSLGGGEHYEQYF. V and J are TRBV5-4 and TRBJ2-7; TRBD2 agrees at 7 bases. V shed 0 bases and J 3 bases; nucleotides not matched to a gene: 6. This CDR3 is built from 15 residues. Germline values: CDR1 SGHNT, CDR2 YYREEE (reference sequence).

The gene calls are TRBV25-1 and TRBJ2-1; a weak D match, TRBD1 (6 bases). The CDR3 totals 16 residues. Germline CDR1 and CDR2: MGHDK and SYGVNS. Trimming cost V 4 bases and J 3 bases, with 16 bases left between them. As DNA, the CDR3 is TGTGCCAGCAGTGGGTTTGGGACACCCAACTACAATGAGCAGTTCTTC. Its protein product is CASSGFGTPNYNEQFF. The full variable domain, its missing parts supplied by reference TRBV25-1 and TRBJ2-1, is EADIYQTPRYLVIGTGKKITLECSQTMGHDKMYWYQQDPGMELHLIHYSYGVNSTEKGDLSSESTVSRIRTEHFPLTLESARPSHTSQYLCASSGFGTPNYNEQFFGPGTRLTVL.

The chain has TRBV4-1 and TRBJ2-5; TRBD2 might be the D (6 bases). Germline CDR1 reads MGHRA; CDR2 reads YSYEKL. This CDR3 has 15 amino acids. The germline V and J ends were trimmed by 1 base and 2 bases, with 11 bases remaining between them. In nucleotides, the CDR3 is TGCGCCAGCAGCCAAGCGGAGGGCCCACAAGAGACCCAGTACTTC. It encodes CASSQAEGPQETQYF.

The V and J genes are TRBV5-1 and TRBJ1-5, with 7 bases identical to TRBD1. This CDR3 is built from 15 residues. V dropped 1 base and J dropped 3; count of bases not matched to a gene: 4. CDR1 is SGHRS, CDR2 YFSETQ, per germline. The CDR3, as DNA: TGCGCCAGCAGCTTGACCGGGACAGTCAATCAGCCCCAGCATTTT. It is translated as CASSLTGTVNQPQHF.